Below, 21 T cell receptor beta chains from the same sample are listed, as sequenced in a study of blood T cell repertoires in COVID-19. The assay was immunoSEQ multiplex PCR, and TCRdb's table has in-frame clones only and misses some. Among tens of thousands of clones listed, approximately 90% were seen once. The sample comprised peripheral blood. The receptors stem from a woman in her fifties or sixties with acute or convalescent COVID-19.

This chain links TRBV12-5 with TRBJ2-3; 12 bases map to TRBD2. The CDR3 is made up of 16 amino acids. Germline assignment: CDR1 LGHNT and CDR2 FRNRAP. V was clipped by 5 bases and J by 2 bases; unmatched bases: 5. The CDR3 is CASGTGLAGFTDTQYF. CDR3 in DNA: TGTGCTAGTGGTACCGGACTAGCGGGATTCACAGATACGCAGTATTTT.

V is TRBV2 and J is TRBJ1-5, with 9 bases that match TRBD1. CDR1 and CDR2 (germline): SNHLY, FYNNEI. The CDR3 sequence is 14 residues long. With 1 base clipped from V and 6 bases from J, the junction kept 1 base outside the gene matches. The CDR3 loop is CASSEGQGVQPQHF. CDR3 coding DNA: TGTGCCAGCAGTGAAGGACAGGGGGTTCAGCCCCAGCATTTT. Combining the CDR3 with reference TRBV2 and TRBJ1-5 gives the whole variable domain EPEVTQTPSHQVTQMGQEVILRCVPISNHLYFYWYRQILGQKVEFLVSFYNNEISEKSEIFDDQFSVERPDGSNFTLKIRSTKLEDSAMYFCASSEGQGVQPQHFGDGTRLSIL.

This clone was counted only a few times. This chain joins TRBV2 and TRBJ1-6; 9 nucleotides match TRBD1. This CDR3 comprises 15 residues. CDR1 is SNHLY, CDR2 FYNNEI, per germline. Trimming at V came to 4 bases and at J to 7 bases, leaving 5 bases not matched to a gene. DNA for the CDR3: TGTGCCAGCAGTGTCGGGACAGGGTCAAATTCACCCCTCCACTTT. It is translated as CASSVGTGSNSPLHF.

This chain links TRBV28 with TRBJ1-1; 8 bases are shared with TRBD1. Germline V gene lookup returns CDR1 MDHEN and CDR2 SYDVKM. This CDR3 contains 15 residues. V was clipped by 6 bases and J by 0 bases; unmatched bases: 6. CDR3 sequence reads: CASSLMDRVNTEAFF. As DNA, the CDR3 is TGTGCCAGCAGCCTTATGGACAGGGTGAACACTGAAGCTTTCTTT.

This rearrangement joins TRBV11-3 to TRBJ2-1; the D gene is possibly TRBD2 (5 bases). The CDR3 length is 13 residues. V lost 3 bases and J 7 bases, leaving 10 bases between the germline ends. Germline CDR1 and CDR2: SGHNT and YENEEA. Here the CDR3 reads CASSFRDRNEQFF. CDR3 sequence (DNA): TGTGCCAGCAGCTTTCGGGATAGAAATGAGCAGTTCTTC.

J is TRBJ1-1 and V is TRBV3-1 (or the pseudogene TRBV3-2); D unresolved. This CDR3 region has 14 residues. CDR1 LGHDT and CDR2 YNNKEL come from the germline V gene (reference sequence). V was shortened by 4 bases and J by 1 base, with 10 bases between the two germline ends. The CDR3 DNA reads TGTGCCAGCAGCCCCACCACTGAGAACACTGAAGCTTTCTTT. Translated, it gives CASSPTTENTEAFF.

The chain uses TRBV5-1 and TRBJ1-6; D perhaps matches TRBD1 (6 bases). The CDR3 totals 13 residues. V was pared by 5 bases and J by 7 bases, with 10 bases between. The germline V gene has CDR1 SGHRS and CDR2 YFSETQ. The CDR3 nucleotides are TGCGCCAGCAGGGCAGGGGACAATTCACCCCTCCACTTT. Encoded protein: CASRAGDNSPLHF.

This clone is a singleton in its sample. The chain links TRBV5-6 to TRBJ1-2; weak D call: TRBD1 (5 bases). The CDR3 extends over 13 amino acids. The germline V and J ends were trimmed by 4 bases and 5 bases, with 12 bases remaining between them. Germline loops: CDR1 SGHDT, CDR2 YYEEEE. CDR3 protein: CASSPQGGYGYTF. The CDR3 bases are TGTGCCAGCAGCCCCCAGGGAGGGTATGGCTACACCTTC.

CDR3 DNA sequence: TGTGCCAGCAGCGTAGAACTAGCGACCGGGGAGCTGTTTTTT. This sequence encodes CASSVELATGELFF. V gene TRBV9 combines with J gene TRBJ2-2; TRBD2 matches 7 bases. The junction had 1 base not matched to a gene; V was cut back by 0 bases and J by 5 bases. Germline loops: CDR1 SGDLS, CDR2 YYNGEE. There are 14 residues in the CDR3. The whole variable domain, filled in from reference TRBV9 and TRBJ2-2, reads DSGVTQTPKHLITATGQRVTLRCSPRSGDLSVYWYQQSLDQGLQFLIQYYNGEERAKGNILERFSAQQFPDLHSELNLSSLELGDSALYFCASSVELATGELFFGEGSRLTVL.

This clone was counted a single time. The rearrangement joins TRBV5-6 to TRBJ1-5; 10 positions match TRBD1. The CDR3 length is 18 residues. V lost 7 bases to trimming and J lost 5 bases; unmatched junction nucleotides: 18. Germline CDR1 is SGHDT and CDR2 is YYEEEE. The CDR3 region is CASVLRHKRQGADQPQHF. In nucleotides, the CDR3 is TGTGCCAGCGTATTGCGACACAAGAGACAGGGGGCCGATCAGCCCCAGCATTTT.

Concerning this clone itself: The junction differs from germline at one of its ends, possibly a read error. This CDR3 is also generated by other DNA sequences in the sample. This sequence joins TRBV6-2 or TRBV6-3 and TRBJ2-3; 11 positions agree with TRBD2. Germline CDR1 reads MNHEY; CDR2 reads SVGEGT. The CDR3 totals 15 residues. The CDR3 reads CASSSLAGGTDTQYF. CDR3 sequence (DNA): TGTGCCAGCAGTTCCCTAGCGGGAGGCACCGATACGCAGTATTTT.

The genes are TRBV4-1 and TRBJ1-2, with 10 bases identical to TRBD1. V lost 0 bases to trimming and J lost 4 bases; unmatched junction nucleotides: 5. This CDR3 spans 16 amino acids. Germline V gives CDR1 MGHRA, CDR2 YSYEKL. The CDR3 spells CASSQEGQGLAYGYTF. The CDR3 DNA reads TGCGCCAGCAGCCAAGAGGGACAGGGGTTGGCCTATGGCTACACCTTC.

V usage is TRBV6-6 and J usage is TRBJ1-3, with 7 bases matching TRBD1. CDR1 is MNHNY and CDR2 is SVGAGI in the germline V gene (reference sequence). Trimming at V came to 5 bases and at J to 0 bases, leaving 7 bases not matched to a gene. This CDR3 is 16 amino acids long. The CDR3 sequence: CASSRRDRISGNTIYF. The CDR3 nucleotides read TGTGCCAGCAGTCGACGGGACAGAATCTCTGGAAACACCATATATTTT.

The chain has TRBV24-1 and TRBJ2-6, with D perhaps matching TRBD1 (6 bases). The length of the CDR3 is 16 residues. Germline V gene sequence: CDR1 KGHDR, CDR2 SFDVKD. V lost 4 bases and J lost 2, with 11 bases in between. The DNA for the CDR3 is TGTGCCACCAGTGACCCCGGGACAACTGGGGCCAACGTCCTGACTTTC. Its protein product is CATSDPGTTGANVLTF.

The chain uses TRBV13 and TRBJ1-1; the D gene is possibly TRBD1 (5 bases). CDR1 PRHDT and CDR2 FYEKMQ come from the germline V gene (reference sequence). The V end lost 5 bases, the J end lost 1 base, and 11 bases lay between the germline ends. There are 14 residues in the CDR3. CDR3 sequence: CASSQLGGNTEAFF. The DNA of the CDR3 is TGTGCCAGCAGCCAATTGGGGGGGAACACTGAAGCTTTCTTT.

This chain links TRBV5-4 with TRBJ2-6; D is undetermined. This CDR3 contains 16 residues. Deletions cut 0 bases from V and 0 bases from J, with 7 bases between. Germline values: CDR1 SGHNT, CDR2 YYREEE (reference sequence). The CDR3 spells CASSLAWPSGANVLTF. The CDR3 region has the DNA TGTGCCAGCAGCTTGGCCTGGCCCTCTGGGGCCAACGTCCTGACTTTC.

The rearrangement joins TRBV7-8 to TRBJ1-4; D perhaps matches TRBD1 (6 bases). Germline-derived CDR1 and CDR2 are SGHVS and FQNEAQ. The length of the CDR3 is 15 residues. V was shortened by 3 bases and J by 5 bases, with 13 bases between the two germline ends. CDR3 nucleotides: TGTGCCAGCAGCTTTACAGGGCCTCCGAATGAAAAACTGTTTTTT. It specifies CASSFTGPPNEKLFF.

V is TRBV2 and J is TRBJ1-6; TRBD1 matches 7 bases. CDR1 SNHLY and CDR2 FYNNEI come from the germline V gene. V shed 6 bases, J shed 7 bases, and the junction held 9 bases outside the gene matches. The length of the CDR3 is 15 residues. In nucleotides, the CDR3 is TGTGCCAGCAGATACCCGGGACAGATAAATTCACCCCTCCACTTT. Protein sequence: CASRYPGQINSPLHF.

The rearrangement links TRBV27 to TRBJ2-7, with D perhaps matching TRBD2 (6 bases). The CDR3 covers 11 residues. V was pared by 6 bases and J by 7 bases, with 10 bases between. Germline CDR1 reads MNHEY; CDR2 reads SMNVEV (reference sequence). The CDR3 reads CASSGGGEQYV. CDR3 DNA: TGTGCCAGCAGCGGGGGTGGGGAGCAGTACGTC.

The chain recombines TRBV6-6 with TRBJ2-4; possible D gene TRBD1, 6 bases. The germline gives CDR1 MNHNY, CDR2 SVGAGI (reference sequence). V shed 7 bases and J shed 1 base, with 17 bases lying between them. The CDR3 length is 16 residues. This CDR3 is CASIQGPGLAKNIQYF. The CDR3 nucleotides read TGTGCCAGCATACAGGGCCCCGGACTGGCCAAAAACATTCAGTACTTC.

This chain joins TRBV27 and TRBJ2-3; 7 nucleotides align to TRBD2. The trim removed 3 bases at V and 8 bases at J, leaving 14 bases unmatched. This CDR3 spans 16 amino acids. CDR1 MNHEY and CDR2 SMNVEV come from the germline V gene (reference sequence). Written as DNA, the CDR3 is TGTGCCAGCAGTTTTCGTAAGCGGGGTAACTTGGGTACGCAGTATTTT. Translating it yields CASSFRKRGNLGTQYF.